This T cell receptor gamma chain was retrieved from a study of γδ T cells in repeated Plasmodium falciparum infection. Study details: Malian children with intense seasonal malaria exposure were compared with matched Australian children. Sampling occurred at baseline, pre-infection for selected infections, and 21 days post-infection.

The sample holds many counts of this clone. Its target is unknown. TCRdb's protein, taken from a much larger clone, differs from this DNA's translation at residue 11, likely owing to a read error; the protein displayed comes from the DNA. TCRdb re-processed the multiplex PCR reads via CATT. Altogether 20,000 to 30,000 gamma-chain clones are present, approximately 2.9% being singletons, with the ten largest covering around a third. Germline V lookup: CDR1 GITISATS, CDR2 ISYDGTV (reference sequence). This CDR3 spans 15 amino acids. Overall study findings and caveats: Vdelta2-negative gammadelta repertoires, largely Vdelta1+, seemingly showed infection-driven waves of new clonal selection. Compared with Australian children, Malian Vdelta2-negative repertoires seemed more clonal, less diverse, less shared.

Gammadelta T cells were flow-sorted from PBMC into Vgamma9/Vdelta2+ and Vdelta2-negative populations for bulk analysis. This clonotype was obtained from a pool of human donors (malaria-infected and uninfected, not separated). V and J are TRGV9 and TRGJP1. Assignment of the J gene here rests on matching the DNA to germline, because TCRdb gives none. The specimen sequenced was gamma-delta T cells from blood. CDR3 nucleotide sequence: TGTGCCTTGTGGGAGGTGAATACCACTGGTCGGTTCAAGATATTT. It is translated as CALWEVNTTGRFKIF.